The next 5 T cell receptor beta chains were all read from a single sample in a study of regulatory T cells in long-lasting Graves disease. The time point denotes: newly diagnosed GD, antithyroid drugs for less than 3 months. Isolated PBMC RNA provided the starting material for the TCR library. Libraries of TCR beta came from iRepertoire HTBI primers plus Arm-PCR of CDR3 regions. Each CDR3 protein gets one entry after TCRdb re-called the multiplex PCR reads with MiXCR. Among 680,000 or so distinct CDR3 sequences listed, about 15% were seen once. In addition, the sample was reused for a study of T cells in Graves' hyperthyroidism and ophthalmopathy.

The specimen was peripheral blood mononuclear cells (PBMCs), collected at new diagnosis, from a patient treated with antithyroid drugs. The source of these receptors is a woman aged 25 to 39 with Graves disease.

This clonotype has ten or more counts. The rearrangement uses TRBV11-2 and TRBJ1-6, with D unresolved. V shed 4 bases and J shed 8 bases, with 9 bases lying between them. The CDR3 extends over 13 amino acids. Germline V gene lookup returns CDR1 SGHAT and CDR2 FQNNGV. In DNA form, the CDR3 reads TGTGCCAGCAGCTCCTCTTCGGATTCACCCCTCCACTTT. Translating it yields CASSSSSDSPLHF.

This clonotype was found a few times. V and J are TRBV28 and TRBJ2-7; D remains ambiguous. The CDR3 has 11 amino acids. V gave up 6 bases and J gave up 7 bases, with 10 bases separating them. Per germline, CDR1 MDHEN and CDR2 SYDVKM. The CDR3 sequence: CASSVLWEQYF. CDR3 sequence (DNA): TGTGCCAGCAGCGTCCTCTGGGAGCAGTACTTC.

This clonotype was observed a few times. CDR3 amino acids: CASSRDSSGNEQFF. CDR3 coding DNA: TGTGCCAGCTCACGCGACAGTAGCGGCAATGAGCAGTTCTTC. The chain uses TRBV18 and TRBJ2-1; possibly TRBD2 for D (6 bases). V was shortened by 4 bases and J by 6 bases, with 13 bases between the two germline ends. The CDR3 is 14 amino acids. The germline gives CDR1 KGHSH, CDR2 LQKENI.

This clonotype was picked up a small number of times. CDR3 coding DNA: TGCAGTGCTAATGAAGCGGGAGTCCTTTACTCCTACAATGAGCAGTTCTTC. Translated, it gives CSANEAGVLYSYNEQFF. V is TRBV20-1 and J is TRBJ2-1; 8 nucleotides match TRBD2. There are 17 residues in the CDR3. J lost 0 bases, V lost 4 bases, and 11 bases had no gene match. Germline CDR1 DFQATT, CDR2 SNEGSKA (reference sequence).

The gene calls are TRBV2 and TRBJ2-1; TRBD1 is a possible D gene (5 bases). The J call is uncertain, as TRBJ2-5 better fits the DNA end. CDR1 SNHLY and CDR2 FYNNEI come from the germline V gene. CDR3 length: 14 residues. The CDR3 coding sequence is TGTGCCAGCAGTGAACAGGGAATCCAAGAGACCCAGTACTTC. This gives the protein CASSEQGIQETQYF.